The text below deals with one TCR beta chain. This entry comes from a study of human T cells and chemical hapten exposure. CDR3 length: 13 amino acids. V gave up 1 base and J gave up 2 bases, with 6 bases separating them. Germline CDR1 is LGHNA and CDR2 is YNFKEQ. Time point specified: healthy volunteer bleed at 2 weeks. Extraction yielded total RNA from whole blood (unfractionated). Individual cDNA molecules in this library carried unique molecular identifiers. TCRdb analysed the RACE reads with MiXCR anew, one entry per CDR3 protein. Of roughly 48,000 distinct CDR3 sequences listed, nearly 4.5% are singletons.

The sequencing input was whole blood. V and J are TRBV4-2 and TRBJ2-7; D call uncertain. This TCR was recovered from a human donor in good health. Some clones in this sample may be carry-over from other donors' samples. Here the CDR3 reads CASSQASAYEQYF. CDR3 DNA: TGTGCCAGCAGCCAAGCCTCGGCCTACGAGCAGTACTTC.